This T cell receptor beta chain was obtained from a study of cytomegalovirus exposure and HLA in healthy donors. The study's findings and limits: In the 130 or so validation repertoires, a later analysis found that first-cohort TCR clusters tended to co-occur. The study listed under 200 cytomegalovirus-associated TCR beta chains.

Profiled with immunoSEQ multiplex PCR; TCRdb holds only in-frame clones, not every one. Here the sample spans some 330,000 clones, about nine tenths being singletons. The germline CDR1 and CDR2 sequences are SGHTA and FQGTGA. V lost 5 bases and J lost 2, with 11 bases in between. This CDR3 has 14 residues. On this clone itself: Its antigen is undetermined.

This TCR was recovered from a woman aged 18-30 years in good health and CMV-seronegative. The V and J genes are TRBV7-3 and TRBJ2-3, with D possibly matching TRBD1 (5 bases). Sequenced material: PBMCs. The chain's CDR3 is CASSLGQDTDTQYF. In nucleotides, the CDR3 is TGTGCCAGCAGCCTGGGGCAGGACACAGATACGCAGTATTTT.